Listed here are 23 T cell receptor beta chains from one sample, sequenced in a study of cytotoxic CD8 clonotypes in ibrutinib-treated CLL. The method was immunoSEQ multiplex PCR; TCRdb's version includes in-frame clones alone and lacks a portion of them. The sample yields some 300,000 clones, almost 80% seen once. Source: PBMCs, taken before ibrutinib treatment. These receptor sequences come from a human donor with chronic lymphocytic leukemia.

The chain has TRBV4-3 and TRBJ2-1, with 8 bases identical to TRBD2. The CDR3 extends over 18 amino acids. V was pared by 0 bases and J by 0 bases, with 7 bases of the junction left unmatched. Germline-derived CDR1 and CDR2 are LGHNA and YSLEER. The CDR3 sequence: CASSQDPAGVDSYNEQFF. The DNA of the CDR3 is TGCGCCAGCAGCCAAGACCCAGCGGGAGTTGACTCCTACAATGAGCAGTTCTTC.

The rearrangement links TRBV30 to TRBJ2-7, with D possibly being TRBD1 (5 bases). This CDR3 is 14 amino acids long. Trimming removed 5 bases from V and 4 bases from J, with 18 bases in between. Germline CDR1 GTSNPN, CDR2 SVGIG (reference sequence). The DNA of the CDR3 is TGTGCCTGGGGTGGCGCAGGGTTTACTTACGAGCAGTACTTC. Translating it yields CAWGGAGFTYEQYF.

This sequence joins TRBV27 and TRBJ2-5; 7 positions agree with TRBD2. The CDR3 contains 15 residues. V lost 6 bases, J lost 2 bases, and 9 bases stayed unmatched. Per germline, CDR1 MNHEY and CDR2 SMNVEV (reference sequence). CDR3 coding DNA: TGTGCCAGCAGCATAGTGGGGGGGACGCAAGAGACCCAGTACTTC. Residues: CASSIVGGTQETQYF.

The chain recombines TRBV18 with TRBJ1-3, with D possibly TRBD1 on 6 matching bases. Germline V gene sequence: CDR1 KGHSH, CDR2 LQKENI. The CDR3 is 16 amino acids. The V and J ends lost 3 bases and 3 bases respectively, with 15 bases between them. The CDR3 region has the DNA TGTGCCAGCTCACCGAACAGGGATGGGGTTGGAAACACCATATATTTT. The encoded protein is CASSPNRDGVGNTIYF.

This chain uses TRBV4-3 with TRBJ2-2; 8 bases agree with TRBD2. This CDR3 contains 17 residues. The ends lost 1 base at V and 3 bases at J; junction bases unmatched: 7. Germline values: CDR1 LGHNA, CDR2 YSLEER. The DNA for the CDR3 is TGCGCCAGCAGCCAAGTCTTCGGGGGGGCGGACACCGGGGAGCTGTTTTTT. It specifies CASSQVFGGADTGELFF.

The V and J genes are TRBV7-8 and TRBJ2-7; 12 nucleotides line up with TRBD2. The V gene's germline CDR1 is SGHVS and CDR2 FQNEAQ. There are 14 residues in the CDR3. The junction had 4 bases not matched to a gene; V was cut back by 6 bases and J by 4 bases. CDR3 sequence reads: CASSPSGRGYEQYF. CDR3 nucleotide sequence: TGTGCCAGCAGTCCTAGCGGGAGGGGTTACGAGCAGTACTTC.

The rearrangement links TRBV29-1 to TRBJ2-1; 7 nucleotides match TRBD2. CDR3 length: 13 amino acids. Germline V gene data show CDR1 as SQVTM and CDR2 as ANQGSEA. V gave up 7 bases and J gave up 5 bases; unmatched junction bases: 8. The CDR3 is CSAAPSGHNEQFF. CDR3 sequence (DNA): TGCAGCGCTGCTCCTAGCGGCCACAATGAGCAGTTCTTC.

This chain joins TRBV5-4 and TRBJ2-7; 10 bases map to TRBD2. The CDR3 has 14 amino acids. The V gene end was trimmed by 5 bases and the J gene end by 5 bases; junction bases not matched to a gene: 7. CDR1 is SGHNT and CDR2 is YYREEE in the germline V gene (reference sequence). The CDR3 reads CASSPTSGNDEQYF. In DNA form, the CDR3 reads TGTGCCAGCAGTCCCACTAGCGGGAATGACGAGCAGTACTTC.

In nucleotides, the CDR3 is TGTGCCAGCAGCGTAGAATTGGTTGGCGGGGAGCTGTTTTTT. As protein: CASSVELVGGELFF. The chain is built from TRBV9 and TRBJ2-2; D ambiguous. Germline V lookup: CDR1 SGDLS, CDR2 YYNGEE. Trimming took 0 bases from V and 7 from J, leaving 10 bases between them. The CDR3 runs to 14 residues.

This clone was picked up a small number of times. V usage is TRBV6-5 and J usage is TRBJ2-2; 8 nucleotides align to TRBD2. CDR3 length equals 15 residues. Trimming removed 2 bases from V and 6 bases from J; junction bases left unmatched: 5. CDR1 and CDR2 (germline): MNHEY, SVGAGI. CDR3 sequence reads: CASSYPREGAGELFF. CDR3 DNA: TGTGCCAGCAGTTACCCTCGGGAGGGGGCCGGGGAGCTGTTTTTT.

The CDR3 DNA reads as TGTGCCAGCCAAAGAGCGGGAGTAGGTTACGAGCAGTACTTC. This sequence encodes CASQRAGVGYEQYF. This chain connects TRBV5-4 to TRBJ2-7, with 8 bases that match TRBD2. The germline CDR1 and CDR2 sequences are SGHNT and YYREEE (reference sequence). CDR3 length: 14 amino acids. V gave up 7 bases and J gave up 4 bases; unmatched junction bases: 10.

This chain uses TRBV10-3 with TRBJ2-2, with D perhaps TRBD2 (5 bases). Germline CDR1 ENHRY, CDR2 SYGVKD. The CDR3 is made up of 14 amino acids. V was clipped by 3 bases and J by 7 bases, with 12 bases between them. The CDR3 region is CAISDPGKGGELFF. CDR3 DNA: TGTGCCATCAGTGATCCGGGAAAGGGCGGGGAGCTGTTTTTT.

This chain links TRBV10-3 with TRBJ1-2; 8 bases align to TRBD1. The CDR3 is 13 amino acids. The germline V gene has CDR1 ENHRY and CDR2 SYGVKD. V lost 6 bases, J lost 5 bases, and 5 bases stayed unmatched. CDR3 sequence reads: CAIRDTGGYGYTF. The CDR3 DNA is TGTGCCATCAGGGACACAGGGGGTTATGGCTACACCTTC.

The rearrangement uses TRBV2 and TRBJ2-5; D may be TRBD1 (6 bases). V gave up 7 bases and J gave up 2 bases, with 14 bases separating them. The CDR3 consists of 14 residues. From germline, CDR1 is SNHLY and CDR2 FYNNEI. For the CDR3, the DNA is TGTGCCAGCAAATTTTACAGGGATCAAGAGACCCAGTACTTC. Translating gives CASKFYRDQETQYF. The variable domain in full, with the rest retrieved from reference TRBV2 and TRBJ2-5, is EPEVTQTPSHQVTQMGQEVILRCVPISNHLYFYWYRQILGQKVEFLVSFYNNEISEKSEIFDDQFSVERPDGSNFTLKIRSTKLEDSAMYFCASKFYRDQETQYFGPGTRLLVL.

The chain joins TRBV5-4 to TRBJ2-1; 12 bases agree with TRBD2. The CDR3 totals 15 residues. V was clipped by 3 bases and J by 4 bases; unmatched bases: 2. The germline V gene has CDR1 SGHNT and CDR2 YYREEE (reference sequence). In DNA, the CDR3 is TGTGCCAGCAGCTCTAGCGGGAGGGCATACAATGAGCAGTTCTTC. It specifies CASSSSGRAYNEQFF.

The chain has TRBV7-8 and TRBJ2-7; maybe TRBD1 (5 bases). This CDR3 region has 10 residues. CDR1 is SGHVS, CDR2 FQNEAQ, per germline. The V end was cut by 5 bases, the J end by 6 bases, with 5 bases between. The CDR3, as DNA: TGTGCCAGCAGCGACAGCGAGCAGTACTTC. Translating it yields CASSDSEQYF.

This clone appeared a single time. This chain joins TRBV10-3 and TRBJ2-1, with D perhaps being TRBD1 or TRBD2 (6 bases each). Germline CDR1 reads ENHRY; CDR2 reads SYGVKD. The V end was cut by 7 bases, the J end by 7 bases, with 8 bases between. CDR3 length equals 11 residues. Here the CDR3 reads CAIKGGNEQFF. DNA of the CDR3: TGTGCCATCAAAGGGGGGAATGAGCAGTTCTTC.

The J gene is TRBJ2-1, the V gene TRBV7-2, with 8 bases identical to TRBD2. Germline trimming cut 5 bases from V and 6 bases from J; bases unmatched to any gene: 9. Germline loops: CDR1 SGHTA, CDR2 FQGNSA. The CDR3 consists of 15 residues. The DNA for the CDR3 is TGTGCCAGCAGCACGAGCGGGAGTAAAACCAATGAGCAGTTCTTC. Its translation is CASSTSGSKTNEQFF. The complete variable domain, with remaining parts taken from reference TRBV7-2 and TRBJ2-1, reads GAGVSQSPSNKVTEKGKDVELRCDPISGHTALYWYRQSLGQGLEFLIYFQGNSAPDKSGLPSDRFSAERTGGSVSTLTIQRTQQEDSAVYLCASSTSGSKTNEQFFGPGTRLTVL.

This clone was detected a few times. The rearrangement links TRBV9 to TRBJ1-5; a weak D match, TRBD1 (6 bases). The ends were cut back, 4 bases at V and 2 bases at J, with 10 bases in the middle. In germline, CDR1 is SGDLS, CDR2 YYNGEE. This CDR3 has 14 residues. The CDR3 sequence is CASSTGFGNQPQHF. CDR3 DNA: TGTGCCAGCAGCACAGGGTTTGGCAATCAGCCCCAGCATTTT.

This sequence joins TRBV4-2 and TRBJ2-1; the match to TRBD2 covers 12 bases. J gave up 6 bases and V 0 bases, and 15 bases lay outside the gene matches. The length of the CDR3 is 20 residues. In germline, CDR1 is LGHNA, CDR2 YNFKEQ. CDR3 nucleotide sequence: TGTGCCAGCAGCCAAGAAGCGACTAGCGGGAGATCTGGGTACGGCAATGAGCAGTTCTTC. Its protein product is CASSQEATSGRSGYGNEQFF.

This clone was counted between two and nine times. The chain combines TRBV5-3 with TRBJ1-5; D not resolved. Being an ORF, TRBV5-3 has a function that is uncertain. The CDR3 extends over 11 amino acids. V dropped 2 bases and J dropped 7 bases, with 4 bases sitting between them. The CDR3 here is CARSFSQPQHF. The CDR3 DNA is TGTGCCAGAAGCTTTAGCCAGCCCCAGCATTTT.

The rearrangement joins TRBV7-6 to TRBJ2-2; 9 bases are a match to TRBD2. In germline, CDR1 is SGHVS, CDR2 FNYEAQ. The CDR3 extends over 16 amino acids. The trim removed 5 bases at V and 1 base at J, leaving 5 bases unmatched. CDR3 sequence: CASSLGLARNTGELFF. The CDR3 DNA reads TGTGCCAGCAGCCTTGGACTAGCGAGGAACACCGGGGAGCTGTTTTTT. The full variable domain, its missing parts supplied by reference TRBV7-6 and TRBJ2-2, is GAGVSQSPRYKVTKRGQDVALRCDPISGHVSLYWYRQALGQGPEFLTYFNYEAQQDKSGLPNDRFSAERPEGSISTLTIQRTEQRDSAMYRCASSLGLARNTGELFFGEGSRLTVL.

The CDR3 sequence: CAWSPSTQLGDTQYF. CDR3 nucleotides: TGTGCCTGGAGTCCCTCGACCCAGCTGGGGGATACGCAGTATTTT. The V gene is TRBV30, the J gene TRBJ2-3, with unresolved D. Trimming pared 2 bases from V and 6 bases from J, leaving 18 bases between. The CDR3 consists of 15 residues. Germline lookup yields CDR1 GTSNPN and CDR2 SVGIG (reference sequence).